This is a list of T cell receptor beta chains from one sample in a study of cytomegalovirus exposure and HLA in healthy donors. The assay was immunoSEQ multiplex PCR, and TCRdb's table has in-frame clones only and misses some. Counted here are about 160,000 clones, roughly 77% occurring once; the ten biggest clones make up 4.7%. The source material was PBMCs. Receptors originate from a man aged 18 to 29 in good health and CMV-seropositive. The CDR3 runs from the conserved cysteine through the conserved F or W. Each record gives: clone size, D gene, V gene, J gene, CDR3 DNA, CDR3 protein. The D gene is left open where the match is weak. Not all rows give a size; the values are once, few, many and, for expanded clones, a class.

clone size: few; D gene: TRBD2; V gene: TRBV27; J gene: TRBJ2-2; CDR3 DNA: TGTGCCAGCAGTCTCGCGGGAGGAAAGGTCACCGGGGAGCTGTTTTTT; CDR3 protein: CASSLAGGKVTGELFF
clone size: .; D gene: TRBD1; V gene: TRBV25-1; J gene: TRBJ1-2; CDR3 DNA: TGTGCCAGCAGTGGCCGGGACAGGGGTCCCTATGGCTACACCTTC; CDR3 protein: CASSGRDRGPYGYTF
clone size: few; D gene: TRBD1; V gene: TRBV7-2; J gene: TRBJ1-2; CDR3 DNA: TGTGCCAGCGCCCCGGGGACGACAGGGGCCTATGGCTACACCTTC; CDR3 protein: CASAPGTTGAYGYTF
clone size: .; D gene: TRBD2; V gene: TRBV28; J gene: TRBJ2-3; CDR3 DNA: TGTGCCAGCAGGTTGGGAGCTAGCGGGGGAACAGATACGCAGTATTTT; CDR3 protein: CASRLGASGGTDTQYF
clone size: once; D gene: TRBD1; V gene: TRBV30; J gene: TRBJ2-5; CDR3 DNA: TGTGCCTGGACCATCGGGACAGGGGGAGTTGAGACCCAGTACTTC; CDR3 protein: CAWTIGTGGVETQYF
clone size: .; D gene: TRBD1; V gene: TRBV5-4; J gene: TRBJ1-1; CDR3 DNA: TGTGCCAGCAGCTTGGACCGACAGGGCAACACTGAAGCTTTCTTT; CDR3 protein: CASSLDRQGNTEAFF
clone size: .; D gene: .; V gene: TRBV7-2; J gene: TRBJ2-3; CDR3 DNA: TGTGCCAGCAGCTTAGGTGAGGGAAGCACAGATACGCAGTATTTT; CDR3 protein: CASSLGEGSTDTQYF
clone size: .; D gene: TRBD2; V gene: TRBV7-6; J gene: TRBJ2-1; CDR3 DNA: TGTGCCAGCAGCTTCCGGGACAAACTAGCGGGGGGATACAATGAGCAGTTCTTC; CDR3 protein: CASSFRDKLAGGYNEQFF
clone size: .; D gene: TRBD1; V gene: TRBV29-1; J gene: TRBJ2-5; CDR3 DNA: TGCAGCGTTGGTCAGGGGGCGCGAGTAGAGACCCAGTACTTC; CDR3 protein: CSVGQGARVETQYF
clone size: .; D gene: .; V gene: TRBV6-1; J gene: TRBJ1-4; CDR3 DNA: TGTGCCAGCAACGGGGGTCAGGGTGAAAAACTGTTTTTT; CDR3 protein: CASNGGQGEKLFF
clone size: .; D gene: .; V gene: TRBV6-6; J gene: TRBJ2-5; CDR3 DNA: TGTGCCAGCAGTATCGGACGGGCGGGAGAGACCCAGTACTTC; CDR3 protein: CASSIGRAGETQYF
clone size: .; D gene: .; V gene: TRBV6-1; J gene: TRBJ2-3; CDR3 DNA: TGTGCCAGCAGCCGAGGCCCAGATACGCAGTATTTT; CDR3 protein: CASSRGPDTQYF
clone size: .; D gene: .; V gene: TRBV11-2; J gene: TRBJ2-3; CDR3 DNA: TGTGCCAGCAGCTCCCACGGGGGTACAGATACGCAGTATTTT; CDR3 protein: CASSSHGGTDTQYF
clone size: .; D gene: .; V gene: TRBV10-3; J gene: TRBJ1-4; CDR3 DNA: TGTGCCATCAGTGAAGGGGGTTCCAATGAAAAACTGTTTTTT; CDR3 protein: CAISEGGSNEKLFF
clone size: .; D gene: .; V gene: TRBV5-6; J gene: TRBJ2-1; CDR3 DNA: TGTGCCAGCAGCTACCGGGACAATGAGCAGTTCTTC; CDR3 protein: CASSYRDNEQFF